The TCR beta chain described here comes from a study of cytotoxic CD8 clonotypes in ibrutinib-treated CLL. Study-wide results and limits: Private clonotypes, not public ones, expanded at ibrutinib response. For progressing versus sustained-remission patients, sampling times were not the same.

In germline, CDR1 is MNHNS, CDR2 SASEGT. Deletions cut 8 bases from V and 4 bases from J, with 17 bases between. CDR3 length: 14 residues. Genomic DNA (about 2 micrograms) was obtained from cryopreserved PBMCs for construction of TCR beta libraries. Clones were read by immunoSEQ multiplex PCR, and TCRdb kept only the in-frame ones, dropping some. The repertoire holds 15,000 or so clones, with 64% as singletons. As for this clone: Its antigen remains unidentified.

This receptor was obtained from a human donor with chronic lymphocytic leukemia. The sequencing here drew on PBMCs, taken after 12 months of ibrutinib treatment. The rearrangement links TRBV6-1 to TRBJ1-1; D might be TRBD1 (5 bases). This chain's CDR3 is CASGKDGGGTEAFF. Here the CDR3 DNA reads TGTGCCAGCGGAAAGGACGGTGGGGGCACTGAAGCTTTCTTT.